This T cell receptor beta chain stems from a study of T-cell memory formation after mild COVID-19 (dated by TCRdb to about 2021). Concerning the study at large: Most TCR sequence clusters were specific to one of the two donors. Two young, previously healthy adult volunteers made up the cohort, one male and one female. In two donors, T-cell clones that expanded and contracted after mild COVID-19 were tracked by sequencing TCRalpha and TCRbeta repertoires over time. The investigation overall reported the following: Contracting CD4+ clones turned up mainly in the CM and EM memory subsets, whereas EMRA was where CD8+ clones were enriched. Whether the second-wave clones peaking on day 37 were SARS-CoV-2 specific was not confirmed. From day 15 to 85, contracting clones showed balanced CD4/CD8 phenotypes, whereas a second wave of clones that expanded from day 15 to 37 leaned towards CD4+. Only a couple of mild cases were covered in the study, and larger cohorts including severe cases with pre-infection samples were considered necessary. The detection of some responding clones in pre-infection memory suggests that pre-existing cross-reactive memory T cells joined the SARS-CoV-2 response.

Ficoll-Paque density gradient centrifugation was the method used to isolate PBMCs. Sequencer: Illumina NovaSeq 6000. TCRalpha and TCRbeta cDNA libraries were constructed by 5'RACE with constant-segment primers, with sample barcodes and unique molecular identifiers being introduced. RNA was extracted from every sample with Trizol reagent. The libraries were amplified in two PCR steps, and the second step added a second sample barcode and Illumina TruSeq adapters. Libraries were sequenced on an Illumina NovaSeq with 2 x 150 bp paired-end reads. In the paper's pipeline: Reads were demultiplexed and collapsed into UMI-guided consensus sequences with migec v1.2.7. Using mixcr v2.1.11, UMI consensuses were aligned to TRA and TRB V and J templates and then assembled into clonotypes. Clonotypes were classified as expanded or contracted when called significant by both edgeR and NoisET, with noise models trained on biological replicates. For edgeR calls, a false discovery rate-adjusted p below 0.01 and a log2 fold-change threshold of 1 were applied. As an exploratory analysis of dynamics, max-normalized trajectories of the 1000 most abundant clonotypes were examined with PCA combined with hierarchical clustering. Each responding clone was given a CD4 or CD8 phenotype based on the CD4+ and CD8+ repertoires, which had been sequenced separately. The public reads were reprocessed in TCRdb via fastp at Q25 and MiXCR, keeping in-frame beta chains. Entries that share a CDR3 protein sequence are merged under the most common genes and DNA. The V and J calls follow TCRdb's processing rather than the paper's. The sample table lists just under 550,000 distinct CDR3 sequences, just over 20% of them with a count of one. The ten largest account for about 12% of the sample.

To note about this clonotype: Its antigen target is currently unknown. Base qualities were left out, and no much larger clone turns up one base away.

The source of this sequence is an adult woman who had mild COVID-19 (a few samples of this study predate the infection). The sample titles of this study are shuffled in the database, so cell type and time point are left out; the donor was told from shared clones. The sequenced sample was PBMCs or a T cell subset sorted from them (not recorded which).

The nucleotide sequence reads as follows: TGTGCCAGCAGTTCACAGGGGACCACCTACGAGCAGTACTTC. Its protein product is CASSSQGTTYEQYF. The chain uses TRBV27 and TRBJ2-7, with 7 bases matching TRBD1. The CDR3, cysteine through phenylalanine, is 14 amino acids long. The kept DNA is CDR3 alone, 42 bases in frame from the first base. From the germline V gene (reference sequence), CDR1 is MNHEY and CDR2 is SMNVEV. The V end gives up 4 bases and the J end 2 bases, leaving 5 bases in the junction not matched to a gene.